Listed below are T cell receptor beta chains from one sample, sequenced in a study of cytomegalovirus exposure and HLA in healthy donors. Repertoires were generated with immunoSEQ multiplex PCR, while TCRdb's copy carries only in-frame clones and drops some. The sample table includes 95,000 to 150,000 clones. Sequenced: PBMCs. Every receptor here comes from a man aged 30 to 39 in good health and CMV-seronegative. CDR3s include the opening cysteine and the closing phenylalanine or tryptophan. D genes are given only for firm matches. Clone size is not always given. Where it is, it says once, few, many or a class for expanded clones.

>-|TRBV15|TRBJ2-5|TRBD2
CATSREGGRAMGETQYF
TGTGCCACCAGCAGAGAAGGCGGGAGGGCGATGGGAGAGACCCAGTACTTC
>-|TRBV5-4|TRBJ1-3|TRBD1
CASSLAGTVGNTIYF
TGTGCCAGCAGCTTGGCCGGGACAGTTGGAAACACCATATATTTT
>-|TRBV4-2|TRBJ2-7|TRBD2
CASSQDSASGSYEQYF
TGTGCCAGCAGCCAAGATTCGGCTAGCGGGAGCTACGAGCAGTACTTC
>-|TRBV4-3|TRBJ2-1|-
CASSATGPYNEQFF
TGCGCCAGCAGCGCTACAGGGCCTTACAATGAGCAGTTCTTC
>-|TRBV29-1|TRBJ1-1|TRBD1
CSVGGTGVTPMNTEAFF
TGCAGCGTTGGGGGGACAGGAGTGACCCCTATGAACACTGAAGCTTTCTTT
>-|TRBV10-1|TRBJ2-5|TRBD1
CASTHPPSPQVGQGTETQYF
TGCGCCAGCACCCATCCCCCCAGTCCTCAGGTGGGACAGGGTACGGAGACCCAGTACTTC
>-|TRBV5-6|TRBJ2-5|TRBD1
CASSSQGAGETQYF
TGTGCCAGCAGCTCACAGGGGGCTGGGGAGACCCAGTACTTC
>-|TRBV28|TRBJ1-4|TRBD1
CASSSTGGAGEKLFF
TGTGCCAGCAGTTCCACAGGGGGCGCGGGTGAAAAACTGTTTTTT
>-|TRBV9|TRBJ2-1|-
CASSVARRGDEQFF
TGTGCCAGCAGCGTAGCACGGAGGGGCGATGAGCAGTTCTTC
>-|TRBV30|TRBJ1-5|-
CAWSAAAYSNQPQHF
TGTGCCTGGAGTGCCGCGGCGTATAGCAATCAGCCCCAGCATTTT
>-|TRBV6-1|TRBJ2-1|-
CASSEVSSNEQFF
TGTGCCAGCAGTGAGGTTAGCAGCAATGAGCAGTTCTTC
>-|TRBV28|TRBJ1-1|-
CASSLLDRSGWDTEAFF
TGTGCCAGCAGTTTATTAGACAGGTCGGGGTGGGACACTGAAGCTTTCTTT
>medium-sized|TRBV6-4|TRBJ2-3|-
CASSDSAGSTDTQYF
TGTGCCAGCAGTGACTCAGCGGGTAGCACAGATACGCAGTATTTT
>-|TRBV2|TRBJ2-5|TRBD2
CASTRGLAGGTRETQYF
TGTGCCAGCACCCGAGGACTAGCGGGAGGGACGCGGGAGACCCAGTACTTC
>-|TRBV19|TRBJ2-7|-
CASSPQPLLGGMSYEQYF
TGTGCCAGTAGCCCTCAACCTCTCCTGGGGGGTATGTCCTACGAGCAGTACTTC
>-|TRBV11-3|TRBJ1-6|-
CASRPGYYNSPLHF
TGTGCCAGCAGACCAGGGTATTATAATTCACCCCTCCACTTT
>-|TRBV9|TRBJ2-1|TRBD2
CASSVSSGRVNEQFF
TGTGCCAGCAGCGTGTCGAGCGGGAGGGTAAATGAGCAGTTCTTC
>-|TRBV10-3|TRBJ2-7|TRBD1
CAISDRDSLSYEQYF
TGTGCCATCAGTGACCGGGACAGCCTCTCCTACGAGCAGTACTTC
>-|TRBV13|TRBJ1-1|-
CASREPATVNTEAFF
TGTGCCAGCCGAGAGCCAGCGACAGTGAACACTGAAGCTTTCTTT
>-|TRBV7-2|TRBJ2-7|TRBD2
CASSPGLAGAYEQYF
TGTGCCAGCAGCCCCGGACTAGCGGGAGCTTACGAGCAGTACTTC
>-|TRBV28|TRBJ1-5|TRBD1
CASSFQDRANQPQHF
TGTGCCAGCAGTTTCCAGGACAGGGCAAATCAGCCCCAGCATTTT
>-|TRBV11-2|TRBJ2-7|-
CASSGGLRVFYEQYF
TGTGCCAGCAGCGGAGGATTACGTGTCTTCTACGAGCAGTACTTC
>-|TRBV19|TRBJ1-2|TRBD1
CASSGIRGQGEYTF
TGTGCCAGTAGTGGCATCCGGGGACAGGGTGAATACACCTTC
>-|TRBV10-2|TRBJ2-1|-
CASTGREVREQFF
TGCGCCAGCACCGGCAGGGAGGTCAGGGAGCAGTTCTTC
>-|TRBV4-1|TRBJ2-1|-
CASSQGTGLQQFF
TGCGCCAGCAGCCAAGGCACCGGGTTACAGCAGTTCTTC
>-|TRBV5-8|TRBJ1-1|-
CASSLIGPNEAFF
TGTGCCAGCAGTCTGATTGGGCCGAATGAAGCTTTCTTT
>-|TRBV4-3|TRBJ1-4|TRBD1
CASSQGTGGNEKLFF
TGCGCCAGCAGCCAAGGGACAGGAGGGAATGAAAAACTGTTTTTT
>-|TRBV11-3|TRBJ1-1|-
CASSLGPGEEAFF
TGTGCCAGCAGCTTAGGCCCAGGGGAGGAAGCTTTCTTT
>-|TRBV11-2|TRBJ2-2|-
CASSSRSLRGRGTGELFF
TGTGCCAGCAGCTCCAGATCATTACGCGGAAGGGGCACCGGGGAGCTGTTTTTT
>-|TRBV5-4|TRBJ2-1|TRBD2
CASSRLAEPVWSSYNEQFF
TGTGCCAGCAGCCGACTAGCGGAACCCGTATGGAGCTCCTACAATGAGCAGTTCTTC
>-|TRBV7-9|TRBJ2-2|TRBD2
CASRARTGTTNTGELFF
TGTGCCAGCAGAGCTCGAACCGGGACTACGAACACCGGGGAGCTGTTTTTT
>-|TRBV5-4|TRBJ2-1|-
CASSLGGASGLFF
TGTGCCAGCAGCTTAGGGGGGGCCAGCGGACTGTTCTTC
>-|TRBV29-1|TRBJ1-1|-
CSVSLFTNTEAFF
TGCAGCGTTAGCTTGTTCACGAACACTGAAGCTTTCTTT
>-|TRBV19|TRBJ1-2|-
CASQGTYGYTF
TGTGCCAGTCAGGGTACCTATGGCTACACCTTC
>-|TRBV25-1|TRBJ1-1|-
CASSDPWNTEAFF
TGTGCCAGCAGTGACCCGTGGAACACTGAAGCTTTCTTT
>-|TRBV7-2|TRBJ1-5|-
CASSLDSTNQPQHF
TGTGCCAGCAGCTTGGACAGTACCAATCAGCCCCAGCATTTT
>-|TRBV5-1|TRBJ1-1|-
CASSDGGAGSTEAFF
TGCGCCAGCAGCGACGGGGGGGCAGGGAGCACTGAAGCTTTCTTT
>-|TRBV30|TRBJ2-2|-
CAWDRTNTGELFF
TGTGCCTGGGACAGGACGAACACCGGGGAGCTGTTTTTT
>-|TRBV5-4|TRBJ1-3|-
CASSLVPRGGSGNTIYF
TGTGCCAGCAGCTTGGTACCAAGAGGAGGCTCTGGAAACACCATATATTTT
>-|TRBV7-3|TRBJ2-1|-
CASSPSPTNYNEQFF
TGTGCCAGCAGCCCCTCCCCGACTAACTACAATGAGCAGTTCTTC
>-|TRBV28|TRBJ2-7|-
CASSAVQTYEQYF
TGTGCCAGCAGCGCAGTCCAAACCTACGAGCAGTACTTC
>-|TRBV4-2|TRBJ2-7|TRBD2
CASSQESGLAGAEKTEQYF
TGTGCCAGCAGCCAAGAATCGGGACTAGCGGGAGCGGAAAAGACCGAGCAGTACTTC